This entry features one TCR beta chain sequence. The antigen is not known. This sample is drawn from a study of blood T cells in healthy people across ages. Study summary: Template switching captured about one barcoded beta molecule per two T cells. Broader study findings: There was a strong correlation between TCR beta diversity and naive T cell percentage.

The authors ran a second PCR of about 6 to 12 cycles using a sample-barcoded 5' primer and a J-beta primer mix. TCRdb used MiXCR to reprocess the 5' RACE reads, holding one entry per CDR3 protein. The sample yields about 560,000 distinct CDR3 sequences, roughly a quarter seen once. Unmatched junction bases numbered 4, after V lost 2 bases and J lost 6 bases. Germline V CDR1 and CDR2: SGDLS, YYNGEE. The length of the CDR3 is 14 residues. A further study also used this sample, focusing on T cells of mothers and their children.

Sample: blood. This receptor was obtained from a boy aged 2 to 10 in good health. This chain joins TRBV9 and TRBJ2-3; TRBD2 matches 9 bases. The CDR3 region is CASSVAGGYDTQYF. For the CDR3, the DNA is TGTGCCAGCAGCGTGGCGGGGGGGTATGATACGCAGTATTTT.